Described below is a single TCR beta chain sequence and its context. Its cognate antigen is unknown. The data were obtained in a study of OX40 agonist ivuxolimab in advanced cancers. Study at large: Patients received ivuxolimab, an intravenous treatment, every 2 weeks at 0.01 to 10 mg/kg. Study-wide findings and caveats: CD8+ T cells were the subset that, on average, had more expanded clones than CD4+. Low normalized clonal expansion also occurred in some nonresponding patients.

The method was immunoSEQ multiplex PCR; TCRdb's version includes in-frame clones alone and lacks a portion of them. Of about 86,000 clones detected, roughly 89% appear once; the ten largest clones hold about 0.2%. Sample: CD4+ or CD8+ T cells sorted from blood, taken in a trial of the OX40 agonist ivuxolimab. This clonotype was obtained from an adult with an advanced solid tumor such as melanoma, head and neck, liver or kidney cancer.

The CDR3 region has the DNA TGCGCCAGCAGCTTGGATGGCAGCTTCTCTGGAAACACCATATATTTT. Amino acids: CASSLDGSFSGNTIYF. The V gene is TRBV5-1, the J gene TRBJ1-3; no definite D call. The germline V gene encodes CDR1 SGHRS and CDR2 YFSETQ. Trimming shortened V by 0 bases and J by 0 bases, and 10 bases separated the two germline ends. The CDR3 is made up of 16 amino acids.